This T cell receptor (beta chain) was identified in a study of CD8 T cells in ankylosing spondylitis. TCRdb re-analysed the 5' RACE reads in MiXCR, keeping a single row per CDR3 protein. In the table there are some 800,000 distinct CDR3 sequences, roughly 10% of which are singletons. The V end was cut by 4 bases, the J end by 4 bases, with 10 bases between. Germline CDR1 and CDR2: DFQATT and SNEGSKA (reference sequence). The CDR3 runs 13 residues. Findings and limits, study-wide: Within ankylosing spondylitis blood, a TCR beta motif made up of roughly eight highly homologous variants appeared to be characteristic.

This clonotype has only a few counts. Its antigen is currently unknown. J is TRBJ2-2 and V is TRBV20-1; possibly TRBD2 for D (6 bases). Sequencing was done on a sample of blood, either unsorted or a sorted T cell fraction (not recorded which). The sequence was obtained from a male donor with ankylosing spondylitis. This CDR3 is CSAKGTATGELFF. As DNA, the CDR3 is TGCAGTGCTAAAGGGACTGCCACCGGGGAGCTGTTTTTT.